This T cell receptor (beta chain) comes out of a study of shared clonotypes between healthy human individuals. As for the study in general: Two female and three male donors aged 18 to 49 were enrolled. Whole-study findings and limits: Estimated richness values were generally larger in naive subsets than in memory subsets.

The protocol was immunoSEQ multiplex PCR, while the TCRdb copy is restricted to in-frame clones and leaves out a portion. The data show 550,000 to 650,000 clones, with about 96% seen just once and more than 0.085% held by the top ten. Germline lookup yields CDR1 SGHAT and CDR2 FQNNGV. This CDR3 comprises 16 residues. Trimming took 5 bases from V and 2 from J, leaving 19 bases between them. Regarding this clone: Its matching antigen is unknown.

Naive CD8 cells were CD45RO-negative, positively selected for CCR7, excluding terminally differentiated effector memory CD45RA+ cells. This clonotype originated in a woman aged 25-40 years in good health. V gene TRBV11-2 combines with J gene TRBJ2-7, with D perhaps TRBD2 (7 bases). Material for sequencing was naive CD8+ T cells sorted from blood. CDR3 DNA: TGTGCCAGCAGCCCGAGTCGGGGGGCGGATCCCTACGAGCAGTACTTC. Its protein is CASSPSRGADPYEQYF. Combining the CDR3 with reference TRBV11-2 and TRBJ2-7 gives the whole variable domain EAGVAQSPRYKIIEKRQSVAFWCNPISGHATLYWYQQILGQGPKLLIQFQNNGVVDDSQLPKDRFSAERLKGVDSTLKIQPAKLEDSAVYLCASSPSRGADPYEQYFGPGTRLTVT.